The sequence of this T cell receptor (beta chain) was determined in a study of T cell repertoires in cytomegalovirus infection. Overall study context: Through public TCR beta signatures, both CMV infection and matching HLA type were indicated.

Findings of the study overall: The ex vivo response was dominated by HLA-C-restricted CMV-specific TCR beta clonotypes.

As for this clonotype: Its antigen is currently unknown. The junction shows a germline mismatch at one end, possibly a read error.

From the reads, TCRdb called clonotypes with MiXCR, one entry per CDR3 protein. The table records nearly 450,000 distinct CDR3 sequences, 30% to 40% of them present only once. There are 14 residues in the CDR3. Germline V gene sequence: CDR1 SGHVS, CDR2 FNYEAQ. The sample was PBMCs. The sequence came from a human donor in good health (CMV status not recorded). Some clones in this sample may be carry-over from other donors' samples. V is TRBV7-6 and J is TRBJ1-4; no firm D call. The CDR3 nucleotides are TGTGCCAACAGCCCCTGGGGTGGCACTGAAAAACTGTTTTTT. Its protein is CANSPWGGTEKLFF.